This T cell receptor (beta chain) was captured in a study of sequential checkpoint blockade in melanoma. Treatment meaning: randomized to nivolumab then ipilimumab (arm A) or the reverse (arm B). The V end was cut by 2 bases, the J end by 8 bases, with 12 bases between. This CDR3 has 14 residues. Germline CDR1 reads MNHEY; CDR2 reads SVGAGI. The data were produced by immunoSEQ multiplex PCR, yet TCRdb's version contains in-frame clones alone and is incomplete. There are roughly 12,000 clones in the sample; less than 75% occur only once, and 20% to 25% lies in the top ten. The chain recombines TRBV6-5 with TRBJ1-4; D not certain. The sample in question was CD8+ T cells sorted from blood (inferred from file names), obtained from a patient given nivolumab and ipilimumab in sequence. The clonotype was recovered from a human donor with melanoma. The CDR3 protein is CASSYGPPKEKLFF. The CDR3 coding sequence is TGTGCCAGCAGTTACGGCCCTCCCAAGGAAAAACTGTTTTTT.